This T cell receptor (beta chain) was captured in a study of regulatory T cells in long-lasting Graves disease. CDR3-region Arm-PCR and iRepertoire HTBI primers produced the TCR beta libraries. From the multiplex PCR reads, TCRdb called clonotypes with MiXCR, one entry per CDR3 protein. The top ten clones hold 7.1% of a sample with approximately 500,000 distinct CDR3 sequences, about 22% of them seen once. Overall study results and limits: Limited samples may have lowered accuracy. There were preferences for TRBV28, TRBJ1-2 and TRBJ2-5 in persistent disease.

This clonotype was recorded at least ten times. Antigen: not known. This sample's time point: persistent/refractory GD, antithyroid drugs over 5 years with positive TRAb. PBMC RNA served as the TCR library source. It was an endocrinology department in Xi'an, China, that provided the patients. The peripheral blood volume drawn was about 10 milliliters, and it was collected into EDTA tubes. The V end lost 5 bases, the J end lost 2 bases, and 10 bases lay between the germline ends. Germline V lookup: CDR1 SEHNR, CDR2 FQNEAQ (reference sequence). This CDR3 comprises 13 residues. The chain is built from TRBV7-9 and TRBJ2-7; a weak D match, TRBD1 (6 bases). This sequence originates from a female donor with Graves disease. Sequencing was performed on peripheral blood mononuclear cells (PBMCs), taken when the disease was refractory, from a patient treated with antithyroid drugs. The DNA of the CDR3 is TGTGCCAGCAGCCGACAGGCAGCCTACGAGCAGTACTTC. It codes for CASSRQAAYEQYF.